A selection of T cell receptor beta chains follows, all from one sample in a study of blood T cell repertoires in COVID-19. The assay was immunoSEQ multiplex PCR, and TCRdb's table has in-frame clones only and misses some. Among around 71,000 clones listed, approximately 83% were seen once. What was sequenced was peripheral blood. Every receptor here comes from a man between 65 and 85 years old with acute or convalescent COVID-19. The conserved cysteine and the conserved F or W are not part of the CDR3 here. D genes are given only for firm matches.

J gene: TRBJ1-2; D gene: .; V gene: TRBV28; CDR3 protein: ASSSTQGMGGYT
J gene: TRBJ1-5; D gene: TRBD1; V gene: TRBV20-1; CDR3 protein: SASTRTGSQPQH
J gene: TRBJ2-7; D gene: TRBD2; V gene: TRBV27; CDR3 protein: ASSTLAGLDYEQY
J gene: TRBJ2-5; D gene: TRBD2; V gene: TRBV7-2; CDR3 protein: ASSPRRGAQETQY
J gene: TRBJ1-3; D gene: .; V gene: TRBV4-2; CDR3 protein: ASSQDLGAAGNTIY
J gene: TRBJ2-7; D gene: .; V gene: TRBV7-9; CDR3 protein: ASSLVELVGEQY
J gene: TRBJ2-1; D gene: TRBD2; V gene: TRBV27; CDR3 protein: ASSLSSRLAGNEQF
J gene: TRBJ1-1; D gene: TRBD1; V gene: TRBV18; CDR3 protein: ASLRTGAGTEAF
J gene: TRBJ2-3; D gene: .; V gene: TRBV7-3; CDR3 protein: ASSSHTTDTQY
J gene: TRBJ1-6; D gene: TRBD1; V gene: TRBV4-3; CDR3 protein: ASSQDGTGSSYNSPLH
J gene: TRBJ1-1; D gene: TRBD1; V gene: TRBV6-4; CDR3 protein: ASSSTGQSEAF
J gene: TRBJ1-3; D gene: .; V gene: TRBV6-4; CDR3 protein: ASRVTLSSGNTIY
J gene: TRBJ1-2; D gene: TRBD1; V gene: TRBV7-2; CDR3 protein: ASSPGGQGAGYT
J gene: TRBJ1-1; D gene: TRBD1; V gene: TRBV30; CDR3 protein: AWRGDRAANTEAF
J gene: TRBJ2-1; D gene: TRBD2; V gene: TRBV9; CDR3 protein: ASSVAPTSADEQF
J gene: TRBJ1-6; D gene: TRBD1; V gene: TRBV18; CDR3 protein: ASSPGQASYNSPLH
J gene: TRBJ2-6; D gene: .; V gene: TRBV5-4; CDR3 protein: ASSYQGTSGANVLT
J gene: TRBJ2-7; D gene: TRBD1; V gene: TRBV12-5; CDR3 protein: ASGQGVSSYEQY
J gene: TRBJ2-3; D gene: TRBD2; V gene: TRBV5-1; CDR3 protein: ASSKGLAGVSDTQY
J gene: TRBJ1-6; D gene: .; V gene: TRBV5-6; CDR3 protein: ASSPSSEGYNSPLH
J gene: TRBJ1-1; D gene: .; V gene: TRBV10-1; CDR3 protein: ASSPSTANTEAF
J gene: TRBJ2-3; D gene: TRBD2; V gene: TRBV2; CDR3 protein: AIPGTTSTDTQY
J gene: TRBJ2-7; D gene: .; V gene: TRBV7-3; CDR3 protein: ASSLTGYEQY
J gene: TRBJ2-5; D gene: TRBD1; V gene: TRBV5-1; CDR3 protein: ASSQSRQGTETQY
J gene: TRBJ2-3; D gene: TRBD2; V gene: TRBV10-1; CDR3 protein: ASSETSGRTDTQY
J gene: TRBJ2-5; D gene: .; V gene: TRBV27; CDR3 protein: ASSSTWKETQY
J gene: TRBJ2-3; D gene: TRBD2; V gene: TRBV3-1/TRBV3-2; CDR3 protein: ASSQDWGLAGTDTQY
J gene: TRBJ2-3; D gene: .; V gene: TRBV30; CDR3 protein: AWSVPGDTQY
J gene: TRBJ1-6; D gene: TRBD1; V gene: TRBV25-1; CDR3 protein: ASSDIPQGGWNSPLH
J gene: TRBJ2-5; D gene: .; V gene: TRBV15; CDR3 protein: ATSRSSRDGETQY
J gene: TRBJ1-1; D gene: .; V gene: TRBV9; CDR3 protein: ASSVDKFTEAF
J gene: TRBJ2-7; D gene: TRBD2; V gene: TRBV7-2; CDR3 protein: ASSSSGGYEQY
J gene: TRBJ2-1; D gene: TRBD2; V gene: TRBV7-3; CDR3 protein: ASSSGLANEQF
J gene: TRBJ2-7; D gene: .; V gene: TRBV30; CDR3 protein: AWSLQGPYEQY
J gene: TRBJ2-1; D gene: TRBD1; V gene: TRBV19; CDR3 protein: ASSRDRVYNEQF
J gene: TRBJ1-2; D gene: TRBD1; V gene: TRBV7-2; CDR3 protein: ASSLDRGRFDGYT
J gene: TRBJ2-1; D gene: TRBD2; V gene: TRBV29-1; CDR3 protein: SAGTSIRNEQF
J gene: TRBJ1-5; D gene: .; V gene: TRBV6-1; CDR3 protein: ASSETRFNQPQH
J gene: TRBJ2-1; D gene: .; V gene: TRBV29-1; CDR3 protein: SVGVSYNEQF
J gene: TRBJ2-7; D gene: .; V gene: TRBV6-5; CDR3 protein: ASSLTTYEQY
J gene: TRBJ1-2; D gene: .; V gene: TRBV9; CDR3 protein: ASSVQGNGGYT
J gene: TRBJ1-2; D gene: TRBD1; V gene: TRBV25-1; CDR3 protein: ASSDISGTGYGYT
J gene: TRBJ2-2; D gene: TRBD1; V gene: TRBV24-1; CDR3 protein: ATSETTITGEPGNTGELF
J gene: TRBJ2-7; D gene: .; V gene: TRBV14; CDR3 protein: ASSQEERAGFD
J gene: TRBJ2-1; D gene: TRBD2; V gene: TRBV29-1; CDR3 protein: SATYSGRGAGEQF